These 26 T cell receptor beta chains originate from one sample sequenced in a study of T cells after yellow fever vaccination. TCRdb re-derived calls from the 5' RACE reads in MiXCR, one entry per CDR3 protein. The sample has fewer than 450,000 distinct CDR3 sequences; around 8.1% are singletons. Material: PBMCs, obtained 45 days after the first yellow fever vaccination. These receptors all stem from a man between 18 and 35 years old who received the YFV17D yellow fever vaccine.

J is TRBJ1-5 and V is TRBV30; perhaps TRBD1 as D (5 bases). The CDR3 has 13 residues. CDR1 and CDR2 from the germline V gene are GTSNPN and SVGIG (reference sequence). The V end was cut by 4 bases, the J end by 5 bases, with 12 bases between. In nucleotides, the CDR3 is TGTGCCTGGACCAGGGCCGGGGATCAGCCCCAGCATTTT. Translated, it gives CAWTRAGDQPQHF.

The CDR3 nucleotides read TGCAGCGCGCGTGTGGGAGCCAAAAACATTCAGTACTTC. It is translated as CSARVGAKNIQYF. The chain uses TRBV29-1 and TRBJ2-4; D remains unclear. The CDR3 sequence is 13 residues long. Trimming left V 7 bases short and J 0 bases short, with 10 bases between. Germline V CDR1 and CDR2: SQVTM, ANQGSEA.

This clonotype was observed a few times. J is TRBJ1-1 and V is TRBV20-1; no clear D. The CDR3 extends over 14 amino acids. Trimming took off 3 bases at V and 1 base at J, with 12 bases between the two ends. The germline gives CDR1 DFQATT, CDR2 SNEGSKA (reference sequence). The CDR3 DNA sequence: TGCAGTGCTAGTTTCTCTGGGAGGAACACTGAAGCTTTCTTT. Protein sequence: CSASFSGRNTEAFF.

In its sample, this clonotype was seen many times. This chain joins TRBV7-2 and TRBJ2-3; D remains unclear. Trimming pared 0 bases from V and 2 bases from J, leaving 6 bases between. Germline V gene sequence: CDR1 SGHTA, CDR2 FQGNSA. The CDR3 covers 14 residues. Here the CDR3 reads CASSLAGFTDTQYF. The DNA for the CDR3 is TGTGCCAGCAGCTTAGCGGGGTTCACAGATACGCAGTATTTT.

The V call is TRBV7-6, the J call TRBJ2-1, with 10 bases lining up with TRBD2. CDR3 size: 20 residues. V was pared by 5 bases and J by 0 bases, with 16 bases of the junction left unmatched. Per the germline V gene, CDR1 is SGHVS and CDR2 is FNYEAQ. CDR3 protein: CASSRWSGGVLMSSYNEQFF. The CDR3 DNA reads as TGTGCCAGCAGCCGGTGGAGCGGGGGGGTCTTAATGAGCTCCTACAATGAGCAGTTCTTC.

This clonotype was seen a few times. The genes are TRBV20-1 and TRBJ2-2; unclear D gene. Germline assignment: CDR1 DFQATT and CDR2 SNEGSKA (reference sequence). V lost 4 bases and J lost 9, with 9 bases in between. CDR3 size: 11 residues. The CDR3 spells CSAIIVRELFF. In DNA form, the CDR3 reads TGCAGTGCTATCATTGTACGGGAGCTGTTTTTT.

This clonotype was seen once. A read error may explain this, as a much larger clone is one base away. V and J are TRBV12-3 or TRBV12-4 and TRBJ1-1, with 10 bases lining up with TRBD1. The CDR3 has 15 amino acids. CDR3 DNA sequence: TGTTCCAGCAGTTGGGGGACAGGGGCGGACACTGAAGCTTTCTTT. The encoded protein is CSSSWGTGADTEAFF.

The CDR3 DNA is TGTGCCAGCAGCCAGACCAGCGGGGGGACTTACTACAATGAGCAGTTCTTC. Amino acids: CASSQTSGGTYYNEQFF. V gene TRBV14 combines with J gene TRBJ2-1; 9 bases are shared with TRBD2. With V trimmed by 3 bases and J by 3 bases, 9 bases remained unmatched. Germline V lookup: CDR1 SGHDN, CDR2 FVKESK. There are 17 residues in the CDR3.

J is TRBJ2-3 and V is TRBV9, with D possibly called TRBD1 or TRBD2 (5 bases each). This CDR3 region has 14 residues. The germline gives CDR1 SGDLS, CDR2 YYNGEE. The ends were cut back, 0 bases at V and 2 bases at J, with 7 bases in the middle. The CDR3 loop reads CASSVAGLTDTQYF. The CDR3 DNA follows: TGTGCCAGCAGCGTAGCGGGGCTCACAGATACGCAGTATTTT. Filled out from reference TRBV9 and TRBJ2-3, the complete variable domain reads DSGVTQTPKHLITATGQRVTLRCSPRSGDLSVYWYQQSLDQGLQFLIQYYNGEERAKGNILERFSAQQFPDLHSELNLSSLELGDSALYFCASSVAGLTDTQYFGPGTRLTVL.

In its sample, this clonotype was seen many times. The CDR3 is CASSLGSLRPRFNNEQFF. CDR3 nucleotides: TGTGCCAGCAGCTTAGGCAGTCTACGCCCCCGATTTAACAATGAGCAGTTCTTC. The gene calls are TRBV11-2 and TRBJ2-1; no clear D gene. The CDR3 runs 18 residues. Per the germline V gene, CDR1 is SGHAT and CDR2 is FQNNGV. V was shortened by 1 base and J by 5 bases, with 21 bases between the two germline ends.

This clonotype has a handful of counts. The genes are TRBV5-1 and TRBJ2-3; TRBD2 matches 10 bases. CDR3 length: 17 residues. Germline V gene data show CDR1 as SGHRS and CDR2 as YFSETQ. V gave up 0 bases and J gave up 4 bases; unmatched junction bases: 8. CDR3 sequence reads: CASSLAGSGGMADTQYF. CDR3 nucleotide sequence: TGCGCCAGCAGCTTGGCCGGTAGCGGGGGGATGGCAGATACGCAGTATTTT. The full variable domain, in which reference TRBV5-1 and TRBJ2-3 provide the parts outside the CDR3, is KAGVTQTPRYLIKTRGQQVTLSCSPISGHRSVSWYQQTPGQGLQFLFEYFSETQRNKGNFPGRFSGRQFSNSRSEMNVSTLELGDSALYLCASSLAGSGGMADTQYFGPGTRLTVL.

The rearrangement joins TRBV12-3 or TRBV12-4 to TRBJ2-3, with D perhaps matching TRBD2 (6 bases). The CDR3 is 13 residues long. The V end was cut by 6 bases, the J end by 1 base, with 8 bases between. CDR3 in amino acids: CASSRLGTDTQYF. The CDR3 coding sequence is TGTGCCAGCAGCCGACTAGGCACAGATACGCAGTATTTT.

This clonotype was counted a few times. The genes are TRBV7-2 and TRBJ2-2; TRBD2 matches 8 bases. Germline V gives CDR1 SGHTA, CDR2 FQGNSA. This CDR3 has 13 residues. The V gene end was trimmed by 10 bases and the J gene end by 0 bases; junction bases not matched to a gene: 1. The CDR3 nucleotides read TGTGCCACCGGGGGGGCGAACACCGGGGAGCTGTTTTTT. Translating it yields CATGGANTGELFF. The full variable domain, with the rest looked up from reference TRBV7-2 and TRBJ2-2, is GAGVSQSPSNKVTEKGKDVELRCDPISGHTALYWYRQSLGQGLEFLIYFQGNSAPDKSGLPSDRFSAERTGGSVSTLTIQRTQQEDSAVYLCATGGANTGELFFGEGSRLTVL.

In this sample, this clonotype turned up many times. The rearrangement links TRBV5-1 to TRBJ1-4; D is ambiguous. CDR1 is SGHRS and CDR2 is YFSETQ in the germline V gene. Trimming removed 0 bases at V and 1 base at J, with 4 bases between. The CDR3 totals 14 residues. Written as DNA, the CDR3 is TGCGCCAGCAGCTTGGAGCGAACTAATGAAAAACTGTTTTTT. This codes for CASSLERTNEKLFF.

The gene calls are TRBV6-1 and TRBJ1-2; a weak D match, TRBD1 (5 bases). CDR1 is MNHNS, CDR2 SASEGT, per germline. Trimming shortened V by 3 bases and J by 4 bases, and 15 bases separated the two germline ends. The CDR3 sequence is 15 residues long. Here the CDR3 DNA reads TGTGCCAGCAGTGATTCAGGGACGGGCAGCTATGGCTACACCTTC. It codes for CASSDSGTGSYGYTF.

This clonotype was seen a few times. V and J are TRBV3-1 and TRBJ2-7; D may be TRBD1 or TRBD2 (5 bases each). Germline V lookup: CDR1 LGHDT, CDR2 YNNKEL (reference sequence). There are 13 residues in the CDR3. The germline V and J ends were trimmed by 3 bases and 7 bases, with 13 bases remaining between them. CDR3 loop: CASSQGQGREQYF. The CDR3 DNA follows: TGTGCCAGCAGCCAGGGCCAGGGACGGGAGCAGTACTTC.

The chain employs TRBV5-4 and TRBJ2-6, with TRBD2 as a possible D gene (6 bases). Trimming took 5 bases from V and 0 from J, leaving 18 bases between them. This CDR3 is built from 18 residues. CDR1 and CDR2 (germline): SGHNT, YYREEE (reference sequence). The DNA for the CDR3 is TGTGCCAGCAGTCCTCTTGGGCAGGGACTCTCTGGGGCCAACGTCCTGACTTTC. Amino acids: CASSPLGQGLSGANVLTF.

The gene calls are TRBV6-2 or TRBV6-3 and TRBJ2-3; tentative D call: TRBD1 (5 bases). Trimming left V 7 bases short and J 4 bases short, with 21 bases between. This CDR3 is built from 16 residues. The germline CDR1 and CDR2 sequences are MNHEY and SVGEGT. The CDR3 DNA sequence: TGTGCCAGCACCAAAGGGGCCTTCCGACGGGCAGATACGCAGTATTTT. It specifies CASTKGAFRRADTQYF.

This clonotype was detected a few times. CDR3 DNA sequence: TGTGCCACCAGCAGAGATTCTCCAAGCTCCTACAATGAGCAGTTCTTC. Its translation is CATSRDSPSSYNEQFF. The rearrangement uses TRBV15 and TRBJ2-1; D not resolved. Germline V CDR1 and CDR2: LNHNV, YYDKDF (reference sequence). The CDR3 is 16 amino acids. Trimming removed 0 bases at V and 0 bases at J, with 9 bases between.

The chain combines TRBV18 with TRBJ1-4; no definite D call. The CDR3 extends over 13 amino acids. Trimming shortened V by 3 bases and J by 7 bases, and 9 bases separated the two germline ends. Germline V gene data show CDR1 as KGHSH and CDR2 as LQKENI. CDR3: CASSPTRSEKLFF. The CDR3 DNA reads TGTGCCAGCTCACCGACGAGGAGTGAAAAACTGTTTTTT. Full variable domain (rest looked up from reference TRBV18 and TRBJ1-4): NAGVMQNPRHLVRRRGQEARLRCSPMKGHSHVYWYRQLPEEGLKFMVYLQKENIIDESGMPKERFSAEFPKEGPSILRIQQVVRGDSAAYFCASSPTRSEKLFFGSGTQLSVL.

This clonotype has only a few counts. This sequence joins TRBV20-1 and TRBJ2-3, with D possibly TRBD2 on 6 matching bases. V shed 6 bases and J shed 1 base, with 11 bases lying between them. CDR3 length equals 13 residues. Germline V gene data show CDR1 as DFQATT and CDR2 as SNEGSKA (reference sequence). The CDR3 DNA is TGCAGTGCGCACCCGGGGGGCACAGATACGCAGTATTTT. Residues: CSAHPGGTDTQYF.

This clonotype was seen a few times. The chain carries TRBV7-8 and TRBJ2-1; the D gene is possibly TRBD2 (6 bases). V was clipped by 7 bases and J by 1 base, with 17 bases between them. The germline V gene encodes CDR1 SGHVS and CDR2 FQNEAQ. The CDR3 extends over 16 amino acids. The CDR3 reads CASTLLTRSSYNEQFF. Here the CDR3 DNA reads TGTGCCAGCACCCTGCTGACTAGATCTTCCTACAATGAGCAGTTCTTC.

This rearrangement joins TRBV9 to TRBJ1-1; no firm D call. The V and J ends lost 0 bases and 2 bases respectively, with 5 bases between them. Germline lookup yields CDR1 SGDLS and CDR2 YYNGEE. The CDR3 totals 13 residues. This CDR3 is CASSVDSNTEAFF. CDR3 DNA sequence: TGTGCCAGCAGCGTAGATAGTAACACTGAAGCTTTCTTT.

V and J are TRBV10-3 and TRBJ1-3; D possibly corresponds to TRBD1 (5 bases). V was trimmed by 6 bases and J by 0 bases, leaving 18 bases between them. This CDR3 is built from 17 residues. In germline, CDR1 is ENHRY, CDR2 SYGVKD. As DNA, the CDR3 is TGTGCCATCAGACTAGACAGCCATTCCGACTCTGGAAACACCATATATTTT. This sequence encodes CAIRLDSHSDSGNTIYF.

V is TRBV4-1 and J is TRBJ1-6, with D unresolved. Germline CDR1 is MGHRA and CDR2 is YSYEKL. V lost 4 bases, J lost 0 bases, and 10 bases lay in between. The CDR3 totals 16 residues. CDR3 in DNA: TGCGCCAGCAGCCCCCCCCAGAGCTCCTATAATTCACCCCTCCACTTT. This sequence encodes CASSPPQSSYNSPLHF.

The V and J genes are TRBV5-1 and TRBJ2-3; D is perhaps TRBD1 (6 bases). This CDR3 has 16 residues. Germline V gene data show CDR1 as SGHRS and CDR2 as YFSETQ. The V end was cut by 4 bases, the J end by 2 bases, with 17 bases between. CDR3 nucleotide sequence: TGCGCCAGCAGCCTCGGGACAACGAAATACACAGATACGCAGTATTTT. Translating it yields CASSLGTTKYTDTQYF.